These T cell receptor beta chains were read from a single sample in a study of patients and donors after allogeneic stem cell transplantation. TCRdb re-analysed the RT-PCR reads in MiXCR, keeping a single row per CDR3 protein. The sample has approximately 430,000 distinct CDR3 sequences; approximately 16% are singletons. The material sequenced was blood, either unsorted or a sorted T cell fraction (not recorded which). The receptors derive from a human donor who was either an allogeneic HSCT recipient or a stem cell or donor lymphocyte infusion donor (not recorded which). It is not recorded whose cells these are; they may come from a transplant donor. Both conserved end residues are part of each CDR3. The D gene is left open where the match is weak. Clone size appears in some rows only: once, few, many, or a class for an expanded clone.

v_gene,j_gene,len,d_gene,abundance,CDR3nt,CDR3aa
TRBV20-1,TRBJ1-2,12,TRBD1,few,TGCAGTGCGGAACAGGGGTTAGAAGGCTACACCTTC,CSAEQGLEGYTF
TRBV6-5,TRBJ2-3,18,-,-,TGTGCCAGCAGTTTCTATACCGGGACGAGCGCTAGCACAGATACGCAGTATTTT,CASSFYTGTSASTDTQYF
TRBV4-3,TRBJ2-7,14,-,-,TGCGCCAGCAGCCAGGACCCTGCGTCCCCCGAGCAGTACTTC,CASSQDPASPEQYF
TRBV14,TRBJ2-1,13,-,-,TGTGCCAGCAGCCAAGTCCAGCGGAGCGAGCAGTTCTTC,CASSQVQRSEQFF
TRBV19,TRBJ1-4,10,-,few,TGTGCCAGTATGAGTGAAAAACTGTTTTTT,CASMSEKLFF
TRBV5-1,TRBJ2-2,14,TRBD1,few,TGCGCCAGCAGCCGTATGACAGGGCCCGGGGAGCTGTTTTTT,CASSRMTGPGELFF
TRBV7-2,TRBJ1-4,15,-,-,TGTGCCAGCAGCTTAGCAGGGTCAACTAATGAAAAACTGTTTTTT,CASSLAGSTNEKLFF
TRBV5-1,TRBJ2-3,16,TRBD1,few,TGCGCCAGCAGCTCCGTGGACAGGACTAGCACAGATACGCAGTATTTT,CASSSVDRTSTDTQYF
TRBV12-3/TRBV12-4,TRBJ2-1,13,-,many,TGTGCCAGCAGTTTACCCCTCGACGGGGGGCAGTTCTTC,CASSLPLDGGQFF
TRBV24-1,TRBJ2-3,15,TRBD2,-,TGTGCCACCAGGAGGCGGGAGGGCCAGACAAGTACGCAGTATTTT,CATRRREGQTSTQYF